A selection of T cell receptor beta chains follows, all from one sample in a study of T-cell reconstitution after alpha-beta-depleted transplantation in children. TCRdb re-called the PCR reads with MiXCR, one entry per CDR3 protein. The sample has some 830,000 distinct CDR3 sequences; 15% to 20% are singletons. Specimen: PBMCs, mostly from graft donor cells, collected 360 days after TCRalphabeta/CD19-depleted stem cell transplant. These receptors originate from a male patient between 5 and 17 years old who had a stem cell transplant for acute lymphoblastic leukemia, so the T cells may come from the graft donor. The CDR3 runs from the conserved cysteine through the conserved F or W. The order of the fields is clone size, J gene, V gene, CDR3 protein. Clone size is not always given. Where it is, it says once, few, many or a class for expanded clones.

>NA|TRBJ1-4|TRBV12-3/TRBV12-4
CASRGQKNEKLFF
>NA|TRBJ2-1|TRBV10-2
CASSENGGRGYEQFF
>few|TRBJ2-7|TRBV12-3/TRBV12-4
CASAVWEAGARYEQYF
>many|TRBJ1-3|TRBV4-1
CASSQVWDIGNTIYF
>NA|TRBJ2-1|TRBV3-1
CASSRGTRPPGGENEQFF
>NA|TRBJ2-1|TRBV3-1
CASSQDSGPYNEQFF
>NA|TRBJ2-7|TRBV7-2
CASNREVGRWSYEQYF
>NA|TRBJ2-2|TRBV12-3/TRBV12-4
CASRLGTANTGELFF
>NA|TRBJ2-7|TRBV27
CASRPTAGGNTYEQYF
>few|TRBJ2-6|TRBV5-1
CASRFGDSGANVLTF
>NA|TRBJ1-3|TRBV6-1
CASRFWGPGNTIYF